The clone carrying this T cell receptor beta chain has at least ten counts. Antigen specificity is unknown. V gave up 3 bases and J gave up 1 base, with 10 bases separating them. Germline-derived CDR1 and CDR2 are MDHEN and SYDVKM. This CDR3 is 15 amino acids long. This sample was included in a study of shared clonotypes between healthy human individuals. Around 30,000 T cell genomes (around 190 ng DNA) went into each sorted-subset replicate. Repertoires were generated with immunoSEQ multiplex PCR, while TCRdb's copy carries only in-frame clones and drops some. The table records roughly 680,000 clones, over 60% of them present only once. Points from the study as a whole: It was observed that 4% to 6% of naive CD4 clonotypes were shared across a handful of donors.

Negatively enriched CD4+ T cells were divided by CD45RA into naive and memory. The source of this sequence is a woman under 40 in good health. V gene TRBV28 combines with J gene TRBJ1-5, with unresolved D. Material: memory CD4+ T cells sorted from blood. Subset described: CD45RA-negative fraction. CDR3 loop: CASSLIRTSNQPQHF. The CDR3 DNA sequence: TGTGCCAGCAGTTTGATCCGGACGAGCAATCAGCCCCAGCATTTT.